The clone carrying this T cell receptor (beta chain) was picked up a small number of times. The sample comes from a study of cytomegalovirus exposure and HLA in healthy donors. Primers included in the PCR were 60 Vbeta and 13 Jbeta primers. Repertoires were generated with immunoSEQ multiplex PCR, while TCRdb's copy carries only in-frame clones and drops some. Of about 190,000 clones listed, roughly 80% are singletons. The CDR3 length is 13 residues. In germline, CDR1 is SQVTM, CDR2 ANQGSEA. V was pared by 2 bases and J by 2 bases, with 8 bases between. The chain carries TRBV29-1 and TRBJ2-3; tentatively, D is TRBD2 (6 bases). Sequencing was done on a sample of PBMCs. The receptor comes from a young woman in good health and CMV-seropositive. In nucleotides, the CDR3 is TGCAGCGTTGAACTAGCGCCCACAGATACGCAGTATTTT. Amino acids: CSVELAPTDTQYF.